One sample yielded the 21 T cell receptor beta chains listed below, sequenced in a study of cytomegalovirus exposure and HLA in healthy donors. Primers included in the PCR were 60 Vbeta and 13 Jbeta primers. TCRdb's table, derived via immunoSEQ multiplex PCR, lists solely in-frame clones and lacks some. Seen here are about 170,000 clones, 82% observed once, and the top ten hold 0.96%. The sequenced sample was PBMCs. The receptors come from a girl under 10 years old in good health and CMV-seropositive.

This clone has just one count. This rearrangement joins TRBV9 to TRBJ1-5, with D possibly matching TRBD1 (5 bases). CDR3 length: 15 residues. V shed 2 bases and J shed 6 bases, with 15 bases lying between them. CDR1 is SGDLS and CDR2 is YYNGEE in the germline V gene. CDR3 residues: CASSVAGGEGQPQHF. In DNA, the CDR3 is TGTGCCAGCAGCGTGGCGGGGGGGGAGGGTCAGCCCCAGCATTTT.

The V gene is TRBV5-1, the J gene TRBJ1-2, with TRBD1 matching over 10 bases. Germline CDR1 and CDR2: SGHRS and YFSETQ. V dropped 4 bases and J dropped 3; count of bases not matched to a gene: 6. This CDR3 region has 15 residues. The CDR3 is CASSRRQGADYGYTF. CDR3 bases: TGCGCCAGCAGCCGTAGACAGGGGGCGGACTATGGCTACACCTTC.

V gene TRBV30 combines with J gene TRBJ1-2; 9 bases match TRBD1. J lost 2 bases, V lost 4 bases, and 11 bases had no gene match. Germline V lookup: CDR1 GTSNPN, CDR2 SVGIG (reference sequence). This CDR3 spans 16 amino acids. DNA of the CDR3: TGTGCCTGGAACCTCAGGGCGGGACAGGGCAACTATGGCTACACCTTC. It translates to CAWNLRAGQGNYGYTF. Filled out from reference TRBV30 and TRBJ1-2, the complete variable domain reads SQTIHQWPATLVQPVGSPLSLECTVEGTSNPNLYWYRQAAGRGLQLLFYSVGIGQISSEVPQNLSASRPQDRQFILSSKKLLLSDSGFYLCAWNLRAGQGNYGYTFGSGTRLTVV.

The chain recombines TRBV28 with TRBJ2-3, with TRBD2 matching over 7 bases. V was pared by 5 bases and J by 4 bases, with 12 bases of the junction left unmatched. The germline V gene has CDR1 MDHEN and CDR2 SYDVKM. This CDR3 spans 16 amino acids. This chain's CDR3 is CASSPGPSGGSDTQYF. CDR3 sequence (DNA): TGTGCCAGCAGTCCCGGCCCTAGCGGAGGCTCAGATACGCAGTATTTT.

This clone occurred once. CDR3: CASSQDIGRGFGEQYF. The CDR3 nucleotides read TGTGCCAGCAGCCAAGATATCGGCAGGGGGTTCGGGGAGCAGTACTTC. The rearrangement joins TRBV4-2 to TRBJ2-7; the match to TRBD1 covers 7 bases. V was clipped by 0 bases and J by 7 bases; unmatched bases: 12. The CDR3 totals 16 residues. Germline assignment: CDR1 LGHNA and CDR2 YNFKEQ.

On this clone itself: Other DNA sequences in the sample encode the same CDR3. J is TRBJ1-2 and V is TRBV30; 8 bases align to TRBD1. There are 12 residues in the CDR3. Trimming removed 2 bases from V and 5 bases from J; junction bases left unmatched: 1. Per the germline V gene, CDR1 is GTSNPN and CDR2 is SVGIG (reference sequence). The CDR3 region has the DNA TGTGCCTGGAGTCGGACAGGGTATGGCTACACCTTC. This translates into CAWSRTGYGYTF.

V gene TRBV12-5 combines with J gene TRBJ2-1, with TRBD2 identical over 12 bases. J gave up 5 bases and V 5 bases, and 10 bases lay outside the gene matches. CDR3 length: 17 residues. Germline V lookup: CDR1 LGHNT, CDR2 FRNRAP. DNA of the CDR3: TGTGCTAGTGGTCCCCCCGGACTAGCGGGAACAAACAATGAGCAGTTCTTC. This gives the protein CASGPPGLAGTNNEQFF.

The V gene is TRBV28, the J gene TRBJ2-1; a weak D match, TRBD2 (5 bases). The CDR3 length is 13 residues. The ends were cut back, 1 base at V and 6 bases at J, with 7 bases in the middle. Germline CDR1 MDHEN, CDR2 SYDVKM. Written as DNA, the CDR3 is TGTGCCAGCAGTTTATCGGGGATCAATGAGCAGTTCTTC. Its translation is CASSLSGINEQFF.

This clone came up a few times. This sequence joins TRBV30 and TRBJ2-2; perhaps TRBD1 as D (5 bases). Trimming shortened V by 0 bases and J by 7 bases, and 9 bases separated the two germline ends. Germline CDR1 GTSNPN, CDR2 SVGIG (reference sequence). The CDR3 is 13 residues long. The CDR3 sequence is CAWSVLTDGELFF. In DNA, the CDR3 is TGTGCCTGGAGTGTACTGACAGACGGGGAGCTGTTTTTT.

The V gene is TRBV21-1, the J gene TRBJ1-5. TRBV21-1 represents a pseudogene. The CDR3 covers 17 residues. The CDR3 protein is CASSKCSRGASNQPQHF. The CDR3 nucleotides are TGTGCCAGCAGCAAATGTAGTCGAGGAGCTAGCAATCAGCCCCAGCATTTT.

Only a few counts were recorded for this clone. V and J are TRBV10-3 and TRBJ2-3; D perhaps matches TRBD2 (6 bases). The CDR3 totals 12 residues. The germline V gene encodes CDR1 ENHRY and CDR2 SYGVKD. The V end lost 9 bases, the J end lost 2 bases, and 9 bases lay between the germline ends. DNA of the CDR3: TGTGCCATAGGGACTTTCACAGATACGCAGTATTTT. Amino acids: CAIGTFTDTQYF.

This clone was seen only once. This chain joins TRBV30 and TRBJ2-3; D not resolved. Trimming stripped 3 bases from V and 4 bases from J, with 8 bases between. Germline-derived CDR1 and CDR2 are GTSNPN and SVGIG (reference sequence). The CDR3 runs 12 residues. The CDR3, as DNA: TGTGCCTGGAGGTCGGTTTCAGATACGCAGTATTTT. It specifies CAWRSVSDTQYF.

This chain uses TRBV5-1 with TRBJ2-7; 7 nucleotides align to TRBD2. Germline assignment: CDR1 SGHRS and CDR2 YFSETQ. This CDR3 region has 14 residues. The V segment lost 2 bases and the J segment 5 bases; nucleotides outside the gene matches: 7. CDR3 bases: TGCGCCAGCAGCTTCGGGGGGACCGCGAACGAGCAGTACTTC. Translation: CASSFGGTANEQYF.

The chain couples TRBV5-1 to TRBJ2-2, with 8 bases that match TRBD1. Germline values: CDR1 SGHRS, CDR2 YFSETQ. The CDR3 is 18 amino acids. V lost 6 bases and J lost 1; bases outside the gene matches: 14. DNA of the CDR3: TGCGCCAGCAACGTGGGATCAGGGGGCGCGCGGAACACCGGGGAGCTGTTTTTT. Translated: CASNVGSGGARNTGELFF.

V gene TRBV7-9 combines with J gene TRBJ1-2, with a weak D call TRBD1 (5 bases). The V and J ends lost 3 bases and 4 bases respectively, with 15 bases between them. This CDR3 contains 15 residues. Per the germline V gene, CDR1 is SEHNR and CDR2 is FQNEAQ (reference sequence). The CDR3 DNA reads TGTGCCAGCAGCTTTGACCCCACAGGAGCCTATGGCTACACCTTC. Translation gives CASSFDPTGAYGYTF.

The V gene is TRBV7-9, the J gene TRBJ2-7; D remains ambiguous. V was cut by 1 base and J by 3 bases, with 4 bases left in between. The germline V gene has CDR1 SEHNR and CDR2 FQNEAQ (reference sequence). This CDR3 has 12 residues. The chain's CDR3 is CASSLDIYEQYF. CDR3 nucleotides: TGTGCCAGCAGCTTAGATATCTACGAGCAGTACTTC.

The V call is TRBV28, the J call TRBJ1-3; D is possibly TRBD1 (5 bases). V lost 5 bases and J lost 4, with 12 bases in between. The CDR3 loop spans 14 amino acids. CDR1 is MDHEN and CDR2 is SYDVKM in the germline V gene. The CDR3 DNA sequence: TGTGCCAGCAGTCCGTTACAGGTGGGAAACACCATATATTTT. Translating it yields CASSPLQVGNTIYF.

This sequence joins TRBV28 and TRBJ2-7; TRBD2 matches 11 bases. Germline-derived CDR1 and CDR2 are MDHEN and SYDVKM. The CDR3 sequence is 13 residues long. With 5 bases clipped from V and 12 bases from J, the junction kept 9 bases outside the gene matches. CDR3 sequence: CASSTRLAGRLYF. The DNA of the CDR3 is TGTGCCAGCAGTACACGACTAGCGGGAAGGCTGTACTTC. The variable domain in full, with the rest retrieved from reference TRBV28 and TRBJ2-7, is DVKVTQSSRYLVKRTGEKVFLECVQDMDHENMFWYRQDPGLGLRLIYFSYDVKMKEKGDIPEGYSVSREKKERFSLILESASTNQTSMYLCASSTRLAGRLYFGPGTRLTVT.

V usage is TRBV7-9 and J usage is TRBJ1-5; D possibly corresponds to TRBD1 (5 bases). This CDR3 region has 17 residues. V was clipped by 2 bases and J by 1 base, with 15 bases between them. CDR1 and CDR2 (germline): SEHNR, FQNEAQ (reference sequence). This CDR3 reads CASSLFGGEESNQPQHF. In nucleotides, the CDR3 is TGTGCCAGCAGCTTATTTGGAGGGGAGGAAAGCAATCAGCCCCAGCATTTT.

The chain combines TRBV5-1 with TRBJ2-3, with no clear D. This CDR3 is 13 amino acids long. The germline V gene has CDR1 SGHRS and CDR2 YFSETQ. The V end lost 8 bases, the J end lost 5 bases, and 15 bases lay between the germline ends. The DNA of the CDR3 is TGCGCCAGTTGCCCCCTAGGCCGAGATACGCAGTATTTT. This gives the protein CASCPLGRDTQYF.

A remark on this clone: The sample contains more than one DNA sequence encoding this CDR3. V is TRBV27 and J is TRBJ2-2, with no clear D. CDR3 length equals 14 residues. From germline, CDR1 is MNHEY and CDR2 SMNVEV (reference sequence). V was trimmed by 2 bases and J by 1 base, leaving 5 bases between them. CDR3 in DNA: TGTGCCAGCAGTTTAGGGCAGAACACCGGGGAGCTGTTTTTT. Amino acid sequence: CASSLGQNTGELFF.